This TCR beta chain was recovered during a study of T cells in Graves' hyperthyroidism and ophthalmopathy (dated by TCRdb to between 2017 and 2020). Looking at the study overall: Peripheral blood samples were taken at initial diagnosis, before any treatment was given. TCR V-J signatures able to tell the groups apart were searched for in a discovery cohort of 90 to 100 patients, of whom approximately 40 had Graves' ophthalmopathy and more than 55 had stable Graves' hyperthyroidism. Whether ophthalmopathy could be predicted prospectively was tested in an independent validation cohort made up of roughly 19 hyperthyroidism patients plus 17 patients who later progressed to ophthalmopathy. The 100 or so discovery patients were randomly split 7:3 into training and test sets. The study also compared thyroid tissue and blood T-cell repertoires from over 5 Graves' hyperthyroidism patients. Following sampling, methimazole starting at 30 mg daily was given to hyperthyroidism patients, and high-dose intravenous methylprednisolone was given to ophthalmopathy patients. The paper describes TCR Vbeta CDR3 sequencing of around 130 peripheral blood samples, made up of 43 ophthalmopathy patients, over 70 hyperthyroidism patients and 17 progressor patients. Points the paper makes about the study in general: No statistical method was used to set the sample size in advance, and investigators knew the group allocation. Blood samples also contained most of the expanded thyroid clonotypes (frequency above 0.001), which suggests that blood repertoires may reflect thyroid immune responses. In validation, progression to ophthalmopathy was predicted by the model with about 70% sensitivity and approximately 78% specificity, a median of 6.5 months before onset. A 13 V-J signature model separated ophthalmopathy from stable hyperthyroidism, with about 88% sensitivity and 81.08% specificity in cross-validation and 80%/75% in testing.

V gives up 7 bases and J gives up 6 bases, and the segment between their germline ends measures 10 bases. From the cysteine through the phenylalanine, the CDR3 covers 13 amino acids. The kept DNA is CDR3 alone, 39 bases in frame from the first base. CDR1 LNHDA and CDR2 SQIVND were looked up in the germline V gene (reference sequence). Comment on this clonotype: What antigen it recognizes has not been identified. There are no base qualities to consult, and no much larger clone falls within one base.

Ophthalmopathy patients had moderately to severely active disease, Clinical Activity Score of at least 3, NOSPECS grade of at least 4, and duration under 3 months. Patients with uncontrolled infections, other autoimmune diseases, pregnancy or lactation were excluded. Diagnoses were established on the basis of clinical symptoms, serum thyroxine and TRAb, thyroid ultrasound, and orbital computed tomography. PBMCs were isolated from 7.5 to 10 ml of fresh peripheral blood by Ficoll-Paque density gradient centrifugation. Total RNA was extracted using Trizol reagent, and RNA quality was assessed on an Agilent 2100 Bioanalyzer. Amplification of TCR beta CDR3 regions was carried out from RNA transcripts. For the first round of RT-PCR on the TCR CDR3, the HTBI primer set was used together with the Qiagen OneStep RT-PCR kit. Libraries were constructed in a second round of multiplex PCR, after which size selection and purification were performed. Libraries were sequenced paired-end with 100 bp reads on an Illumina HiSeq2000. Processing in the source paper ran as follows. SOAPnuke was used to process the raw data, removing reads that contained adapters or uncalled bases, had a mean Phred below 15, or lacked an exact match to the constant primer or identifier. COPE v1.2.5 was used to merge high-quality paired reads, and clonotypes were defined as unique nucleotide sequences. MiTCR v1.1 was used to align clonotypes to the IMGT TRBV, TRBD and TRBJ reference segments. Analysis was restricted to V-J combinations with a frequency above 0.0001, which covered 99% to 99.2% of repertoires. The TCS score was defined as the ratio of F50 (clonal expansion) to E x V (chaos), calculated using BLOSUM62-based TCRdist between CDR3 peptides within each V-J. Welch's t-statistics and random forest reduced 514 V-J features to about 12, which were used in a naive Bayes classifier (R e1071). TCRdb handled the public reads itself, with Q25 trimming in fastp and clone calling in MiXCR, and kept productive beta chains. Each record represents a unique CDR3 protein, reported with the most common genes and DNA among its rows. The V and J calls, along with clone size, are taken from TCRdb and not from the paper's own processing. For this sample the table gives over 450,000 distinct CDR3 sequences, of which 15% to 20% were detected only once. The ten largest clonotypes hold 17% of the sample.

The source of this sequence is a woman aged 18-29 years with Graves' ophthalmopathy. The source material was blood. The rearrangement joined TRBV19 to TRBJ1-6; the D gene is perhaps TRBD1, from 6 matching bases. The CDR3 region: CASNKDSNSPLHF. At the DNA level, the sequence is TGTGCCAGTAACAAGGACAGTAATTCACCCCTCCACTTT.